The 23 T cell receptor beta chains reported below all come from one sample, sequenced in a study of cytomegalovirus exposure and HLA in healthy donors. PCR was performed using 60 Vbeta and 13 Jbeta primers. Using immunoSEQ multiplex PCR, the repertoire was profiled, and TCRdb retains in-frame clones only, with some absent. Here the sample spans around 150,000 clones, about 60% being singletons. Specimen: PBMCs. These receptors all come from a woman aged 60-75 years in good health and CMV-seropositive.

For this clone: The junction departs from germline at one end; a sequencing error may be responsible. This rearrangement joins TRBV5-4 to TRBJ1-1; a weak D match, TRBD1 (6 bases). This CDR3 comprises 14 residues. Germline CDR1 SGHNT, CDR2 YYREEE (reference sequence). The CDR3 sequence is CASSSGQMNTGAFF. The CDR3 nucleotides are TGTGCCAGCAGCTCGGGACAAATGAACACTGGAGCTTTCTTT.

In DNA, the CDR3 is TGTGCCAGCTCCTTCGGGGGGTCGACGGGGGCCAACGTCCTGACTTTC. It yields the protein CASSFGGSTGANVLTF. The chain has TRBV18 and TRBJ2-6; TRBD2 aligns across 7 bases. V trimming: 6 bases; J trimming: 4 bases; junction bases outside the gene matches: 9. In germline, CDR1 is KGHSH, CDR2 LQKENI. The CDR3 is 16 residues long.

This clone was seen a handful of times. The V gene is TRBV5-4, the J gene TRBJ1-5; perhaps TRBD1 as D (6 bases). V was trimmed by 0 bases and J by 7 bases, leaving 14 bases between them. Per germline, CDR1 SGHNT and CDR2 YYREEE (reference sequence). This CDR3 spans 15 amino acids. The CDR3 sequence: CASSLGVSGDQPQHF. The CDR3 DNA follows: TGTGCCAGCAGCTTGGGGGTGTCAGGGGACCAGCCCCAGCATTTT.

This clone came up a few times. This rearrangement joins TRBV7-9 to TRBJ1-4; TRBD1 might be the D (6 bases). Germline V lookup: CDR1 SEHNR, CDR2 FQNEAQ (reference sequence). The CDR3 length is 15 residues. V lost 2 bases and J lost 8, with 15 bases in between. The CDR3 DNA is TGTGCCAGCAGCTTAACAGGGCAGAGACGCGAAAAACTGTTTTTT. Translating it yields CASSLTGQRREKLFF.

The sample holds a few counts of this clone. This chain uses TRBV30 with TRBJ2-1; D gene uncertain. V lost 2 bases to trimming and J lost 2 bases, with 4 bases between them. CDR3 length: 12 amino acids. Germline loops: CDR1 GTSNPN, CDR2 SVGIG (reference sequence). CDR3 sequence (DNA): TGTGCCTGGAGTCCCACCTACAATGAGCAGTTCTTC. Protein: CAWSPTYNEQFF.

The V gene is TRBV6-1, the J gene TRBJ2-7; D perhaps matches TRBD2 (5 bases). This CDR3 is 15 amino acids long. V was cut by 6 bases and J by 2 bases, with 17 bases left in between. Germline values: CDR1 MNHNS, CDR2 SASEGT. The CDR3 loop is CASRDAREGTYEQYF. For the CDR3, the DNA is TGTGCCAGCAGGGACGCCCGGGAAGGGACCTACGAGCAGTACTTC.

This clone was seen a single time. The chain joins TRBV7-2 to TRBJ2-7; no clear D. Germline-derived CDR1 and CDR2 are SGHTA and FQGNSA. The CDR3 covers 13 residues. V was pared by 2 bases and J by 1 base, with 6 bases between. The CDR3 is CASSLQVSYEQYF. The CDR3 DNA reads TGTGCCAGCAGCTTACAGGTATCCTACGAGCAGTACTTC.

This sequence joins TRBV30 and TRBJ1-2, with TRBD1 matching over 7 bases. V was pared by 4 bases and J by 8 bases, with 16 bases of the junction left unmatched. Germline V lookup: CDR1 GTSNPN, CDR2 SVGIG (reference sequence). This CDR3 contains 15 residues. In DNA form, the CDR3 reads TGTGCCTGGACCGTACGTCTGGGACAGTCTTTGGGCTACACCTTC. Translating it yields CAWTVRLGQSLGYTF.

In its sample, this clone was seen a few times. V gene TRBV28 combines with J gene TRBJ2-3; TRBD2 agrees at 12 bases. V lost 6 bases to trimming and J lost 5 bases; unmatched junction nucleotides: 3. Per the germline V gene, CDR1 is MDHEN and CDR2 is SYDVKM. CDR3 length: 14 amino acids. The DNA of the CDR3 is TGTGCCAGCAGACCTAGCGGGAGGGGAGATACGCAGTATTTT. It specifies CASRPSGRGDTQYF.

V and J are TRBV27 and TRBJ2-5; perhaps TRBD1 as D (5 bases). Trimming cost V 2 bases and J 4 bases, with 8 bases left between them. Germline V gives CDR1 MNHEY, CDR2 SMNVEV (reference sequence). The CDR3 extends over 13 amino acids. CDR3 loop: CASSLMGRETQYF. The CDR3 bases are TGTGCCAGCAGTTTAATGGGGCGAGAGACCCAGTACTTC.

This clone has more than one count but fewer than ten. The CDR3 region is CASKEQGLGYEQYF. The DNA of the CDR3 is TGTGCCAGCAAAGAACAGGGGTTGGGCTACGAGCAGTACTTC. This sequence joins TRBV6-1 and TRBJ2-7; TRBD1 agrees at 7 bases. V gave up 7 bases and J gave up 3 bases; unmatched junction bases: 9. This CDR3 is 14 amino acids long. Germline V gene sequence: CDR1 MNHNS, CDR2 SASEGT.

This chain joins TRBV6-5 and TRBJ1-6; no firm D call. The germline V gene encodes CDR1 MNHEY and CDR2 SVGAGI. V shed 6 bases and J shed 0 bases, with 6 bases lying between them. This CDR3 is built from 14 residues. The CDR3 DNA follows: TGTGCCAGCAGAAGGAGCTCCTATAATTCACCCCTCCACTTT. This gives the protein CASRRSSYNSPLHF.

The CDR3 coding sequence is TGTGCCAGCTCACCACAGGGGGCCGGGAATGAAAAACTGTTTTTT. It codes for CASSPQGAGNEKLFF. V is TRBV18 and J is TRBJ1-4; 7 bases agree with TRBD1. There are 15 residues in the CDR3. Germline values: CDR1 KGHSH, CDR2 LQKENI. The J segment lost 5 bases and the V segment lost 1 base, leaving 4 bases of the junction unmatched. Drawing the rest from reference TRBV18 and TRBJ1-4, the complete variable domain is NAGVMQNPRHLVRRRGQEARLRCSPMKGHSHVYWYRQLPEEGLKFMVYLQKENIIDESGMPKERFSAEFPKEGPSILRIQQVVRGDSAAYFCASSPQGAGNEKLFFGSGTQLSVL.

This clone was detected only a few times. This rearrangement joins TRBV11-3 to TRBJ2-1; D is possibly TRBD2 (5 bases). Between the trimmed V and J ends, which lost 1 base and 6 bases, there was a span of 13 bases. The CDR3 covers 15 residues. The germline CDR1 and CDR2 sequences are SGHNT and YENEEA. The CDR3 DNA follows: TGTGCCAGCAGCTTAGGCGGCGCGGGTAGCAATGAGCAGTTCTTC. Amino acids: CASSLGGAGSNEQFF.

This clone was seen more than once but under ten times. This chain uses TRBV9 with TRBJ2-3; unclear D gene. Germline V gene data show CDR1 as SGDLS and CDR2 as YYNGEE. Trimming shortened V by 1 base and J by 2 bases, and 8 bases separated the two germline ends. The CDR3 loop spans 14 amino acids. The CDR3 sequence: CASSVRLNTDTQYF. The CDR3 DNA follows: TGTGCCAGCAGCGTAAGACTCAACACAGATACGCAGTATTTT.

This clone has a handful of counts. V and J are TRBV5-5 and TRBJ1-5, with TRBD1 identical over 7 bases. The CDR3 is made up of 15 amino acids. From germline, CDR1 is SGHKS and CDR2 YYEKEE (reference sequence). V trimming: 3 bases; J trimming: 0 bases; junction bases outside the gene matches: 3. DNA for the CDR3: TGTGCCAGCAGCTGGGGGACAGATAGCAATCAGCCCCAGCATTTT. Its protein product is CASSWGTDSNQPQHF. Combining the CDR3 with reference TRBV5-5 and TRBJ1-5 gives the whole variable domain DAGVTQSPTHLIKTRGQQVTLRCSPISGHKSVSWYQQVLGQGPQFIFQYYEKEERGRGNFPDRFSARQFPNYSSELNVNALLLGDSALYLCASSWGTDSNQPQHFGDGTRLSIL.

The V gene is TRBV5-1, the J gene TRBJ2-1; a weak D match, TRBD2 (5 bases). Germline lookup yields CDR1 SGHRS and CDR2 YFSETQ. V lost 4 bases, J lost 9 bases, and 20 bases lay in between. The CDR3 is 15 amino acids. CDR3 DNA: TGCGCCAGCAGCCCTCGACAAACGGGGTTCAGTGAGCAGTTCTTC. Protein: CASSPRQTGFSEQFF. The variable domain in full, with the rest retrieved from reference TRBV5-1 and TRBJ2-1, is KAGVTQTPRYLIKTRGQQVTLSCSPISGHRSVSWYQQTPGQGLQFLFEYFSETQRNKGNFPGRFSGRQFSNSRSEMNVSTLELGDSALYLCASSPRQTGFSEQFFGPGTRLTVL.

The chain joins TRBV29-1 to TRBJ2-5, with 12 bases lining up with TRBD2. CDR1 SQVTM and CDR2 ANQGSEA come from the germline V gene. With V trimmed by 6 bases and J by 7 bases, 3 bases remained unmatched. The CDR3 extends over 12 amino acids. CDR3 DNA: TGCAGCGTCGCGACTAGCGGGAGGACCCAGTACTTC. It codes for CSVATSGRTQYF.

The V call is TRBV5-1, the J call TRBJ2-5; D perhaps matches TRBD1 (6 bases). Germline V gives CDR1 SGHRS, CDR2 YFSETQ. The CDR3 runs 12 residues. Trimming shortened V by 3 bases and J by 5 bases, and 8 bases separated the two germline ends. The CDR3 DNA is TGCGCCAGCAGCTCCGACAGGGAGACCCAGTACTTC. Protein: CASSSDRETQYF.

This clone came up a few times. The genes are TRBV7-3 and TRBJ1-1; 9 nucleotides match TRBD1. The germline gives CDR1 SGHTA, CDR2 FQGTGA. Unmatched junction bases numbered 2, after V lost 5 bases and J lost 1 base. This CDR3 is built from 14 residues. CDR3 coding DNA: TGTGCCAGCAGCCGGGGACAGGGGAACACTGAAGCTTTCTTT. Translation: CASSRGQGNTEAFF.

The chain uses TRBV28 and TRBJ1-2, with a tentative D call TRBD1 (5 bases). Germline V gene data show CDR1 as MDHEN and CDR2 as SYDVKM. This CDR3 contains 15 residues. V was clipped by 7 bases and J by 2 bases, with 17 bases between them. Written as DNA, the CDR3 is TGTGCCAGCACCAAACTCGCAGGGCGCAACTATGGCTACACCTTC. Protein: CASTKLAGRNYGYTF.

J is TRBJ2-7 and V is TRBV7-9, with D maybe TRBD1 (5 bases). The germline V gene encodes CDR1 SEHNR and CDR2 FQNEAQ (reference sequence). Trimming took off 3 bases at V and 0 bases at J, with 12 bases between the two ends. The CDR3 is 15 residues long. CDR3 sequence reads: CASSFDRLSSYEQYF. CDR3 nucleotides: TGTGCCAGCAGCTTCGACAGACTCAGCTCCTACGAGCAGTACTTC.

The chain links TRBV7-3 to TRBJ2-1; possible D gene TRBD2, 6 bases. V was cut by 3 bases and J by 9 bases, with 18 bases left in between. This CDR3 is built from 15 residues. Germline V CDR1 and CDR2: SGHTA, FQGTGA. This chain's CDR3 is CASSFDSGLAPEQFF. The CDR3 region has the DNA TGTGCCAGCAGCTTCGATTCCGGTCTAGCGCCTGAGCAGTTCTTC.